Given below is one T cell receptor beta chain in context. This sample was taken from a study of blood T cell repertoires in COVID-19. Germline V gene data show CDR1 as SGHRS and CDR2 as YFSETQ. This CDR3 contains 16 residues. The V and J ends lost 3 bases and 6 bases, in that order; junction bases with no gene match: 10. Produced via immunoSEQ multiplex PCR; TCRdb's table is partial and in-frame only. The sample has about 99,000 clones, 70% to 90% seen once. The V call is TRBV5-1, the J call TRBJ1-2; 11 bases map to TRBD1. Sequencing was carried out using peripheral blood. The receptor was derived from a man between 45 and 60 years old in a cohort sampled during active COVID-19. DNA for the CDR3: TGCGCCAGCAGCTCGTGGACAGGGGGCAATTCTAATGGCTACACCTTC. Its protein product is CASSSWTGGNSNGYTF.